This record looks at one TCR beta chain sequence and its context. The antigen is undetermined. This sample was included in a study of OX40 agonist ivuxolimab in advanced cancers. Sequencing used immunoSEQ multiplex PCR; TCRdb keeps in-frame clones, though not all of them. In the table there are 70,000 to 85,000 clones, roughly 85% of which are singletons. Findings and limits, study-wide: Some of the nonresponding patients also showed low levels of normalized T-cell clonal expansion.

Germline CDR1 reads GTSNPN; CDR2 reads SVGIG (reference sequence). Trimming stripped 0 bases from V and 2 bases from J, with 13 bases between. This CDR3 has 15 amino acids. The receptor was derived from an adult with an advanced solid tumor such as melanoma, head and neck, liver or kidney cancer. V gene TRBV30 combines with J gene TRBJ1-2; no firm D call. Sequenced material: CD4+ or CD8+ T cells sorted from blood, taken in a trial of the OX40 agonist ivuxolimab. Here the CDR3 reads CAWSVGSAANYGYTF. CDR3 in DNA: TGTGCCTGGAGTGTAGGGTCGGCTGCCAACTATGGCTACACCTTC.